The 23 T cell receptor beta chains reported below all come from one sample, sequenced in a study of lymphopenia after photon versus proton radiotherapy. Sequencing used immunoSEQ multiplex PCR; TCRdb keeps in-frame clones, though not all of them. There are fewer than 30,000 clones in the sample; 75% to 90% occur only once, and roughly 3.5% lies in the top ten. Here the sequenced sample was peripheral blood, taken from a patient treated with photon-based radiotherapy. The source is a woman aged 50 to 65 with pancreatic cancer.

J is TRBJ2-7 and V is TRBV4-3; 8 bases agree with TRBD1. Per the germline V gene, CDR1 is LGHNA and CDR2 is YSLEER. Trimming cost V 5 bases and J 5 bases; bases outside gene matches: 8. The CDR3 runs 14 residues. For the CDR3, the DNA is TGCGCCAGCAGCAAGGACAGGGACCGCGACGAGCAGTACTTC. Encoded protein: CASSKDRDRDEQYF.

The chain carries TRBV5-5 and TRBJ1-5; D is undetermined. Germline CDR1 and CDR2: SGHKS and YYEKEE (reference sequence). The CDR3 spans 15 residues. V lost 2 bases and J lost 7, with 16 bases in between. The CDR3 nucleotides are TGTGCCAGCAGCTTAGGCAGCACCTTAGACCAGCCCCAGCATTTT. It yields the protein CASSLGSTLDQPQHF.

V gene TRBV7-2 combines with J gene TRBJ2-1; a possible D gene is TRBD2 (5 bases). The CDR3 runs 13 residues. Trimming shortened V by 3 bases and J by 8 bases, and 11 bases separated the two germline ends. CDR1 is SGHTA and CDR2 is FQGNSA in the germline V gene. The chain's CDR3 is CASSFPVRDEQFF. The CDR3 bases are TGTGCCAGCAGCTTCCCTGTGAGGGATGAGCAGTTCTTC.

The rearrangement uses TRBV11-2 and TRBJ2-2, with D possibly TRBD1 on 6 matching bases. The V end was cut by 6 bases, the J end by 4 bases, with 12 bases between. This CDR3 is 14 amino acids long. CDR1 and CDR2 (germline): SGHAT, FQNNGV. This chain's CDR3 is CASRSGQFTGELFF. DNA of the CDR3: TGTGCCAGCAGAAGTGGACAGTTCACCGGGGAGCTGTTTTTT.

The chain joins TRBV5-4 to TRBJ1-1, with D maybe TRBD1 (5 bases). Trimming shortened V by 4 bases and J by 0 bases, and 10 bases separated the two germline ends. The CDR3 length is 14 residues. Germline V lookup: CDR1 SGHNT, CDR2 YYREEE (reference sequence). Here the CDR3 reads CASSTDIMNTEAFF. The CDR3 nucleotides are TGTGCCAGCAGCACGGACATCATGAACACTGAAGCTTTCTTT.

The chain couples TRBV28 to TRBJ1-2; D is uncertain. The V and J ends lost 6 bases and 0 bases respectively, with 11 bases between them. Germline CDR1 reads MDHEN; CDR2 reads SYDVKM. The CDR3 spans 14 residues. The CDR3 DNA reads as TGTGCCAGCAGCCCCTTTGCAGCTAACTATGGCTACACCTTC. Translation: CASSPFAANYGYTF.

This clone is a singleton in its sample. The genes are TRBV7-8 and TRBJ2-7; 8 bases align to TRBD1. V trimming: 4 bases; J trimming: 6 bases; junction bases outside the gene matches: 8. This CDR3 contains 14 residues. Germline assignment: CDR1 SGHVS and CDR2 FQNEAQ. The CDR3 nucleotides read TGTGCCAGCAGCTCAGCGACAGGGGTCCCCGAGCAGTACTTC. The encoded protein is CASSSATGVPEQYF. The entire variable domain, with the rest obtained from reference TRBV7-8 and TRBJ2-7, is as follows: GAGVSQSPRYKVAKRGQDVALRCDPISGHVSLFWYQQALGQGPEFLTYFQNEAQLDKSGLPSDRFFAERPEGSVSTLKIQRTQQEDSAVYLCASSSATGVPEQYFGPGTRLTVT.

The CDR3 spells CASARGQETQYF. The DNA for the CDR3 is TGTGCCAGCGCCAGGGGTCAAGAGACCCAGTACTTC. The chain uses TRBV7-2 and TRBJ2-5; the D gene is possibly TRBD1 (6 bases). The CDR3 runs 12 residues. Trimming cost V 8 bases and J 2 bases, with 9 bases left between them. Germline V lookup: CDR1 SGHTA, CDR2 FQGNSA.

This clone occurred once. The rearrangement joins TRBV28 to TRBJ1-5, with 8 nucleotides matching TRBD1. Trimming took 3 bases from V and 5 from J; bases not matched to a gene: 9. Germline CDR1 and CDR2: MDHEN and SYDVKM. The CDR3 spans 16 residues. This CDR3 is CASSFVGGQGYQPQHF. The CDR3 bases are TGTGCCAGCAGTTTCGTCGGTGGACAGGGATATCAGCCCCAGCATTTT.

The sample holds one count of this clone. The DNA for the CDR3 is TGTGCCAGCAGGCGGACTAGCGGGAGGGAGATAAAGACCCAGTACTTC. This translates into CASRRTSGREIKTQYF. This chain uses TRBV11-2 with TRBJ2-5; 15 bases match TRBD2. The CDR3 runs to 16 residues. CDR1 and CDR2 from the germline V gene are SGHAT and FQNNGV. The V and J ends lost 6 bases and 6 bases, in that order; junction bases with no gene match: 8.

The genes are TRBV6-5 and TRBJ1-4, with 8 nucleotides matching TRBD1. Germline-derived CDR1 and CDR2 are MNHEY and SVGAGI. J lost 8 bases, V lost 4 bases, and 9 bases had no gene match. The CDR3 length is 15 residues. The CDR3 loop reads CASSWGQAFGEKLFF. Here the CDR3 DNA reads TGTGCCAGCAGTTGGGGACAGGCCTTTGGGGAAAAACTGTTTTTT.

This chain connects TRBV15 to TRBJ2-7, with 7 bases lining up with TRBD1. The CDR3 is 16 residues long. CDR1 and CDR2 (germline): LNHNV, YYDKDF (reference sequence). After removal of 0 bases from V and 3 bases from J, the junction contained 8 bases not matched to a gene. This CDR3 is CATSRDTGQQFYEQYF. Written as DNA, the CDR3 is TGTGCCACCAGCAGAGATACGGGACAGCAATTCTACGAGCAGTACTTC.

The chain joins TRBV28 to TRBJ2-1; 7 bases agree with TRBD2. Germline V gene lookup returns CDR1 MDHEN and CDR2 SYDVKM. This CDR3 has 13 amino acids. The V segment lost 6 bases and the J segment 9 bases; nucleotides outside the gene matches: 8. Here the CDR3 DNA reads TGTGCCAGCAGCCTCAGACTAGCCTTTGAGCAGTTCTTC. Its translation: CASSLRLAFEQFF.

The J gene is TRBJ1-6, the V gene TRBV18, with D tentatively TRBD1 (5 bases). V shed 3 bases and J shed 6 bases, with 12 bases lying between them. The germline gives CDR1 KGHSH, CDR2 LQKENI. This CDR3 contains 15 residues. CDR3 amino acids: CASSPGRDVNSPLHF. The CDR3 DNA sequence: TGTGCCAGCTCACCGGGACGGGACGTTAATTCACCCCTCCACTTT.

The sample holds a few counts of this clone. The chain recombines TRBV19 with TRBJ2-1; 16 bases line up with TRBD2. V was clipped by 5 bases and J by 12 bases; unmatched bases: 16. Germline V gene data show CDR1 as LNHDA and CDR2 as SQIVND (reference sequence). This CDR3 has 18 amino acids. For the CDR3, the DNA is TGTGCCAGTAGTGAGGGACTAGCGGGAGGGCGTTACAATAGGGGGCAGTTCTTC. Protein: CASSEGLAGGRYNRGQFF.

The V gene is TRBV28, the J gene TRBJ2-7, with unresolved D. There are 14 residues in the CDR3. Trimming left V 3 bases short and J 0 bases short, with 9 bases between. Germline V lookup: CDR1 MDHEN, CDR2 SYDVKM. Here the CDR3 reads CASSFVGPSYEQYF. CDR3 coding DNA: TGTGCCAGCAGTTTTGTCGGGCCCTCCTACGAGCAGTACTTC.

CDR3 region: CASSLARGAAETQYF. DNA for the CDR3: TGTGCCAGCAGCTTAGCTCGAGGGGCGGCGGAGACCCAGTACTTC. The chain uses TRBV7-2 and TRBJ2-5; perhaps D is TRBD1 or TRBD2 (5 bases each). Per germline, CDR1 SGHTA and CDR2 FQGNSA. Between the trimmed V and J ends, which lost 0 bases and 5 bases, there was a span of 13 bases. The CDR3 totals 15 residues.

This CDR3 is CASSPLGGLTYEQYF. CDR3 bases: TGTGCCAGCAGTCCCCTCGGGGGCCTAACCTACGAGCAGTACTTC. The chain carries TRBV6-5 and TRBJ2-7; the D gene could be TRBD1 or TRBD2 (6 bases each). V was pared by 5 bases and J by 2 bases, with 16 bases between. Germline loops: CDR1 MNHEY, CDR2 SVGAGI. This CDR3 contains 15 residues.

The chain carries TRBV4-1 and TRBJ2-3; unclear D gene. Trimming cost V 4 bases and J 0 bases, with 8 bases left between them. Germline CDR1 and CDR2: MGHRA and YSYEKL. The CDR3 length is 14 residues. The CDR3 is CASSLPASTDTQYF. In nucleotides, the CDR3 is TGCGCCAGCAGCCTGCCAGCGAGCACAGATACGCAGTATTTT.

The J gene is TRBJ2-7, the V gene TRBV7-2; D possibly matches TRBD1 or TRBD2 (5 bases each). CDR3 length equals 17 residues. The germline V gene has CDR1 SGHTA and CDR2 FQGNSA. V shed 0 bases and J shed 1 base, with 16 bases lying between them. Here the CDR3 reads CASSLAGTDLGSYEQYF. As DNA, the CDR3 is TGTGCCAGCAGCTTAGCCGGGACGGACCTTGGTTCCTACGAGCAGTACTTC.

The genes are TRBV11-1 and TRBJ2-5; D is possibly TRBD1 or TRBD2 (5 bases each). CDR3 length: 14 amino acids. In germline, CDR1 is SGHAT, CDR2 FQDESV (reference sequence). V was pared by 5 bases and J by 1 base, with 11 bases between. CDR3 coding DNA: TGTGCCAGCAGCCGGGGACGGCTCCAAGAGACCCAGTACTTC. Amino acids: CASSRGRLQETQYF.

The table lists this clone with a few counts. The gene calls are TRBV29-1 and TRBJ2-1, with 14 nucleotides matching TRBD2. Trimming removed 7 bases from V and 0 bases from J; junction bases left unmatched: 5. From germline, CDR1 is SQVTM and CDR2 ANQGSEA. The CDR3 is 16 residues long. The CDR3 reads CSALGTSGGSYNEQFF. The CDR3 nucleotides read TGCAGCGCGTTAGGGACTAGCGGGGGCTCCTACAATGAGCAGTTCTTC.

The CDR3 sequence is CASSQDLGQGFNEQYF. CDR3 DNA: TGCGCCAGCAGCCAAGATTTGGGACAGGGGTTCAACGAGCAGTACTTC. V and J are TRBV4-1 and TRBJ2-7; 10 positions agree with TRBD1. V dropped 0 bases and J dropped 5; count of bases not matched to a gene: 7. CDR3 size: 16 residues. Germline V gene sequence: CDR1 MGHRA, CDR2 YSYEKL.